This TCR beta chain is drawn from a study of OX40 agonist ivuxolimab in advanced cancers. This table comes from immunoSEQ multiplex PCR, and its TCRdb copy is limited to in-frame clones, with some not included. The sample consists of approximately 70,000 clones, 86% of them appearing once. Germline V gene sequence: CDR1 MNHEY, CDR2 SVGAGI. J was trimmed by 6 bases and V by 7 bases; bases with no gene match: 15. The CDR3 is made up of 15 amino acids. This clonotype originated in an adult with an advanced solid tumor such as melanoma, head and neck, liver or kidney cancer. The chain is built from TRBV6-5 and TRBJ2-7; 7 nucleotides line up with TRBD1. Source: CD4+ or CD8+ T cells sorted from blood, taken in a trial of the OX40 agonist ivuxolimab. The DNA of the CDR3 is TGTGCCAGCACAGGGGACAGCCGACTTGGGGGCGAGCAGTACTTC. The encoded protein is CASTGDSRLGGEQYF.